This T cell receptor beta chain was observed in a study of OX40 agonist ivuxolimab in advanced cancers. Background for the entire study: Ivuxolimab was an agonistic, fully human IgG2 monoclonal antibody directed against OX40 (CD134), a costimulatory receptor. Three dose-escalation patients achieved partial responses, one with hepatocellular carcinoma and two with cutaneous melanoma. The monotherapy dose-escalation portion (N ≈ 50 patients) of the phase I ivuxolimab trial is reported in the paper. Intravenous ivuxolimab was administered to patients every 2 weeks at six dose levels: 0.01, 0.1, 0.3, 1.5, 3 and 10 mg/kg. Of the 50 or so patients in dose escalation, about 20 had hepatocellular carcinoma, around 15 had melanoma, 9 had renal cell carcinoma and 9 had head and neck cancer. Prior anti-PD-1, anti-PD-L1 or anti-CTLA-4 therapy was permitted, and approximately 40% of dose-escalation patients had received checkpoint inhibitors. In the dose-escalation cohort, approximately 83% of patients were male, and the mean age was approximately 60 years with a range of about 20 to 80. Peripheral TCRbeta sequencing aimed to test whether ivuxolimab altered TCR sequence diversity and caused clonal T-cell expansion.

Comments on this clone: This receptor's antigen is unknown. Base qualities are not at hand, and no much larger clone is one base apart.

The cysteine opens and the phenylalanine closes a CDR3 of 13 amino acids. Only CDR3 DNA is held: 39 bases, read in frame from base 1. Taken from the germline V gene, the CDR1 and CDR2 loops are SNHLY and FYNNEI. Trimmed from V: 7 bases; trimmed from J: 5 bases; junction bases lacking a gene match: 5. To sequence the TCRbeta CDR3 region, genomic DNA was isolated from the sorted cells. The immunoSEQ Assay was used for sequencing of TCRbeta CDR3 regions. This is the immuneACCESS table as TCRdb keeps it, with only in-frame sequences that have V and J called. A part of the clones is gone; compared with another copy, unresolved V genes explain less than half, and the rest is unexplained. The sample data list more than 85,000 clones, and about 80% of these were observed just once. The ten largest clonotypes hold approximately 1.5% of the sample. Here is what the overall study found, with its caveats: In partial responders in the 0.1-3.0 mg/kg groups, normalized peripheral clonal expansion was found to be among the lowest, especially among CD8+ T cells. After ivuxolimab, more expanded clones were found on average in CD8+ T cells than in CD4+ T cells. At doses of 0.1 to 3.0 mg/kg, clonal expansion of both CD4+ and CD8+ T cells in blood was seen between baseline and week 6. Which antigens the clonally expanded peripheral T cells were specific for was not determined. Low levels of normalized T-cell clonal expansion were also seen in some nonresponding patients.

Patients with a history of autoimmune disease or receiving systemic immunosuppression were excluded from the trial. In every dose cohort, peripheral blood was drawn for TCR sequencing at baseline, cycle 4 day 1, and cycle 7 day 1. The samples were drawn from a first-in-human, open-label, multicenter phase I dose-escalation trial of ivuxolimab. Adults with locally advanced or metastatic melanoma, renal cell, hepatocellular, or head and neck squamous cell carcinoma were enrolled in the trial. Before TCR sequencing, CD4+ and CD8+ T cells were separately sorted from peripheral blood. The chain joins TRBV2 to TRBJ1-1, with TRBD1 matching 9 junction bases. The receptor was isolated from an adult with an advanced solid tumor such as melanoma, head and neck, liver or kidney cancer. The sequences come from CD4+ or CD8+ T cells sorted from blood, collected in a trial of the OX40 agonist ivuxolimab. The DNA sequence reads TGTGCCAGCATCCGGGACAGGGATACTGAAGCTTTCTTT. The resulting protein is CASIRDRDTEAFF.